The clone carrying this T cell receptor (beta chain) showed up just a few times. Its specificity is not known. The data were taken from a study of T cell repertoires in cytomegalovirus infection. Turning to the study itself: TCR beta signatures that were public indicated CMV infection and matching HLA type.

The study's findings and limits: The cumulative frequency of public TCR beta families identified carriers of CMV plus the relevant HLA. CMV-specific TCR beta clonotypes restricted by HLA-C were the ones dominating the ex vivo response.

TCRdb called the reads again in MiXCR, with one record for every CDR3 protein. The repertoire holds 310,000 or so distinct CDR3 sequences, with about 23% as singletons. The sample was PBMCs. This TCR came from a human donor in good health (CMV status not recorded). Some clones in this sample may be carry-over from other donors' samples.

This chain's CDR3 is CASSLRTVTSYEQYF. In DNA, the CDR3 is TGTGCCAGCAGCTTGCGGACAGTGACCTCCTACGAGCAGTACTTC. The V and J genes are TRBV11-2 and TRBJ2-7, with D perhaps TRBD1 (6 bases). Trimming pared 3 bases from V and 0 bases from J, leaving 12 bases between. Germline lookup yields CDR1 SGHAT and CDR2 FQNNGV. The CDR3 has 15 residues.